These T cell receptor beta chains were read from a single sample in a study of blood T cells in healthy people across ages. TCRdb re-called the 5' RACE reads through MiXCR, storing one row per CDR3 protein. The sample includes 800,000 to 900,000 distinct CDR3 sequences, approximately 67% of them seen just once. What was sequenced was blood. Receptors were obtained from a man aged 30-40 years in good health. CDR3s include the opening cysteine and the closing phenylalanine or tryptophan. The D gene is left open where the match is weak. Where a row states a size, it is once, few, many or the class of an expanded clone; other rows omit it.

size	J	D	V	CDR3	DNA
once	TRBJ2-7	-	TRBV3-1	CASSQSKAHEQYF	TGTGCCAGCAGCCAGAGCAAGGCCCACGAGCAGTACTTC
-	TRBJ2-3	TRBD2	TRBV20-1	CSATSGGVPTDTQYF	TGCAGTGCGACTAGCGGGGGGGTACCGACAGATACGCAGTATTTT
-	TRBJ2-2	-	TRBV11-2	CASSLDISPTGELFF	TGTGCCAGCAGCTTAGATATCAGCCCAACCGGGGAGCTGTTTTTT
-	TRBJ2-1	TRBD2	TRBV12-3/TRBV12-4	CASSEPGLAGNEQFF	TGTGCCAGCAGCGAACCGGGACTAGCCGGCAATGAGCAGTTCTTC
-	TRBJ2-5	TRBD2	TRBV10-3	CATGLAGVVETQYF	TGTGCCACAGGACTAGCGGGGGTAGTAGAGACCCAGTACTTC
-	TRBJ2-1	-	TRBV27	CASRSTGYNEQFF	TGTGCCAGCCGCAGCACGGGGTACAATGAGCAGTTCTTC
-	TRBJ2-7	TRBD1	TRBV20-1	CSARRDSRGSYEQYF	TGCAGTGCTAGACGGGACAGCAGAGGTAGCTACGAGCAGTACTTC
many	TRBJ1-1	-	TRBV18	CASSPRDTETEAFF	TGTGCCAGCTCACCGAGGGACACGGAAACTGAAGCTTTCTTT
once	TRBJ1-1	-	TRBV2	CASSRSLNTEAFF	TGTGCCAGCAGTCGGTCTTTGAACACTGAAGCTTTCTTT
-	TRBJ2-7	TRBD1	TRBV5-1	CASSLNARTGGSYEQYF	TGCGCCAGCAGCTTGAACGCCAGGACAGGGGGAAGCTACGAGCAGTACTTC
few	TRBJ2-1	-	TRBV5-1	CASSGWTGSSYNEQFF	TGCGCCAGCAGCGGATGGACGGGCAGCTCCTACAATGAGCAGTTCTTC
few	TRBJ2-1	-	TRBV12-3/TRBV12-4	CASSDRRGNEQFF	TGTGCCAGCAGCGACAGGCGCGGCAATGAGCAGTTCTTC
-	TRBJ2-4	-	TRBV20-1	CSAMRVSAKNIQYF	TGCAGTGCTATGCGGGTTTCGGCCAAAAACATTCAGTACTTC
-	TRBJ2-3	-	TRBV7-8	CASSLEDGGTDTQYF	TGTGCCAGCAGCTTAGAGGACGGGGGCACAGATACGCAGTATTTT
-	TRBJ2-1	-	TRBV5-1	CASKEGRSKFF	TGCGCCAGCAAAGAAGGTCGGTCGAAGTTCTTC
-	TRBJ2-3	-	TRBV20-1	CSASPNRVRTDTQYF	TGCAGTGCTAGCCCAAACAGGGTGCGGACAGATACGCAGTATTTT
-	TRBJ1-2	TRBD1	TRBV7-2	CASSPKTGFEGYGYTF	TGTGCCAGCAGCCCCAAGACAGGGTTTGAGGGATATGGCTACACCTTC
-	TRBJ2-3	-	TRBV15	CATSGAIADTQYF	TGTGCCACCAGCGGGGCGATTGCGGATACGCAGTATTTT
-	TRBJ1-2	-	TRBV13	CASSWGERGYTF	TGTGCCAGCAGCTGGGGTGAACGTGGCTACACCTTC
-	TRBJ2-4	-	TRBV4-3	CASSDGWVPNIQYF	TGCGCCAGCAGCGACGGGTGGGTCCCAAACATTCAGTACTTC
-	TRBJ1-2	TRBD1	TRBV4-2	CASSQGDQGAGGYTF	TGTGCCAGCAGCCAAGGGGACCAGGGGGCTGGTGGCTACACCTTC
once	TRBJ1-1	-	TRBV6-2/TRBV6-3	CASSYSRRNMNTEAFF	TGTGCCAGCAGTTACTCTAGGAGAAACATGAACACTGAAGCTTTCTTT
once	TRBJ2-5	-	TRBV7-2	CASSSREGQETQYF	TGTGCCAGCAGCAGCCGGGAAGGGCAAGAGACCCAGTACTTC
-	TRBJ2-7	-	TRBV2	CASGHNYEQYF	TGTGCCAGCGGACACAACTACGAGCAGTACTTC
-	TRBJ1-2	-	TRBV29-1	CSVETENYGYTF	TGCAGCGTTGAAACTGAGAACTATGGCTACACCTTC
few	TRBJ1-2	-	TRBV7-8	CASSLTIRTANYGYTF	TGTGCCAGCAGCTTAACAATAAGGACAGCTAACTATGGCTACACCTTC
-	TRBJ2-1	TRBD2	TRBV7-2	CASSFGTSQIPRIIQQFF	TGTGCCAGCAGCTTCGGGACTAGCCAAATTCCAAGGATCATCCAGCAGTTCTTC
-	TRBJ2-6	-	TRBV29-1	CSVGGVSSGANVLTF	TGCAGCGTGGGGGGTGTGAGCTCTGGGGCCAACGTCCTGACTTTC
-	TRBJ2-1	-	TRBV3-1	CASSSGTLRDEQFF	TGTGCCAGCAGCTCCGGGACTCTCCGCGATGAGCAGTTCTTC
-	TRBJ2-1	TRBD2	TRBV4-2	CASSQAVQRGDNEQFF	TGTGCCAGCAGCCAAGCGGTTCAGCGGGGGGATAATGAGCAGTTCTTC
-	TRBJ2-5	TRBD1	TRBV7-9	CASSLATGPDETQYF	TGTGCCAGCAGCTTAGCGACAGGGCCGGATGAGACCCAGTACTTC
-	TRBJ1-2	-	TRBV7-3	CASSPRGGDGYGYTF	TGTGCCAGCAGCCCAAGGGGGGGAGACGGCTATGGCTACACCTTC
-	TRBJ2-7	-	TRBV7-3	CASRDGAPSYEQYF	TGTGCCAGCAGGGACGGGGCGCCCTCCTACGAGCAGTACTTC
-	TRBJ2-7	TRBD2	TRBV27	CASSLVGGGTYEQYF	TGTGCCAGCAGTTTAGTGGGCGGGGGTACCTACGAGCAGTACTTC
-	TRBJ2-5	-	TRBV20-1	CSARLDRPWMTQYF	TGCAGTGCCAGACTCGACAGGCCTTGGATGACCCAGTACTTC
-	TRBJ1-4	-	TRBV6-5	CASSYSYATNEKLFF	TGTGCCAGCAGTTACAGTTATGCAACTAATGAAAAACTGTTTTTT
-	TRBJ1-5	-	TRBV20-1	CSAPQTGYNQPQHF	TGCAGTGCCCCTCAGACAGGATACAATCAGCCCCAGCATTTT
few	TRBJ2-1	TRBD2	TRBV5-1	CASSLGGSDEQFF	TGCGCCAGCAGCTTGGGCGGGAGCGATGAGCAGTTCTTC
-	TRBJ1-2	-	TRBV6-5	CASSYRGQGGSGYTF	TGTGCCAGCAGTTATCGCGGCCAGGGAGGATCGGGCTACACCTTC
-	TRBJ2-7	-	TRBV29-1	CSVEDSVGEQYF	TGCAGCGTTGAAGATTCGGTCGGCGAGCAGTACTTC
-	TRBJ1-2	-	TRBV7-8	CASSPQITDYGYTF	TGTGCCAGCAGCCCACAAATCACCGACTATGGCTACACCTTC
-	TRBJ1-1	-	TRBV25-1	CASSAYRNTEAFF	TGTGCCAGCAGTGCCTACAGGAACACTGAAGCTTTCTTT
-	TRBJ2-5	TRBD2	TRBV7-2	CASSLTSGSAETQYF	TGTGCCAGCAGCTTGACTAGCGGGTCTGCGGAGACCCAGTACTTC
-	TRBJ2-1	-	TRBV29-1	CSVRDHINEQFF	TGCAGCGTCCGGGACCACATCAATGAGCAGTTCTTC
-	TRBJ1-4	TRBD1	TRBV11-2	CASSLEGQVCEKLFF	TGTGCCAGCAGCTTAGAGGGACAGGTCTGCGAAAAACTGTTTTTT
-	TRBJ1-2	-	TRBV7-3	CASSPGTPPNYGYTF	TGTGCCAGCAGCCCTGGGACACCTCCTAACTATGGCTACACCTTC
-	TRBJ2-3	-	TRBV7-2	CASSLAGTAHSSTDTQYF	TGTGCCAGCAGCTTAGCGGGCACGGCACATTCTAGCACAGATACGCAGTATTTT
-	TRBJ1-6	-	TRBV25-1	CASSEWVGANSPLHF	TGTGCCAGCAGTGAATGGGTCGGTGCGAATTCACCCCTCCACTTT
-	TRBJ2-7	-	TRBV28	CASSLAIPSFYEQYF	TGTGCCAGCAGTTTAGCGATCCCCTCATTCTACGAGCAGTACTTC
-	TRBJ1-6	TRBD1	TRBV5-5	CASSSRQGADYNSPLHF	TGTGCCAGCAGCTCTAGACAGGGGGCCGACTATAATTCACCCCTCCACTTT
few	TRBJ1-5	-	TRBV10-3	CAISETVNQPQHF	TGTGCCATCAGTGAGACAGTGAATCAGCCCCAGCATTTT
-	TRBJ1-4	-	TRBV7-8	CASSLVPDSDEKLFF	TGTGCCAGCAGCTTAGTACCCGACAGTGATGAAAAACTGTTTTTT
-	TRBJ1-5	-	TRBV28	CASSSLTYSNQPQHF	TGTGCCAGCAGTTCCCTCACGTATAGCAATCAGCCCCAGCATTTT